The rows below give T cell receptor beta chains drawn from one sample of a study of OX40 agonist ivuxolimab in advanced cancers. Method: immunoSEQ multiplex PCR; TCRdb's copy keeps in-frame clones and lacks some. The profile shows about 58,000 clones, around 84% of them singletons. Sequences were derived from CD4+ or CD8+ T cells sorted from blood, sampled in a trial of the OX40 agonist ivuxolimab. Every receptor here comes from an adult with an advanced solid tumor such as melanoma, head and neck, liver or kidney cancer. The CDR3 runs from the conserved cysteine through the conserved F or W. The D gene is left open where the match is weak. Where a row states a size, it is once, few, many or the class of an expanded clone; other rows omit it.

abundance: .; v_gene: TRBV18; j_gene: TRBJ2-7; d_gene: .; CDR3nt: TGTGCCAGCTCACCTGCGCAGTCGAATACCTACGAGCAGTACTTC; CDR3aa: CASSPAQSNTYEQYF
abundance: .; v_gene: TRBV5-1; j_gene: TRBJ2-7; d_gene: TRBD1; CDR3nt: TGCGCCAGCAGCCCGTCCCCCGGGACAGGGTACGACGAGCAGTACTTC; CDR3aa: CASSPSPGTGYDEQYF
abundance: .; v_gene: TRBV29-1; j_gene: TRBJ2-7; d_gene: TRBD1; CDR3nt: TGCAGCGTTGGGTCCGGGACAGGGGCTCAGGAGCAGTACTTC; CDR3aa: CSVGSGTGAQEQYF
abundance: .; v_gene: TRBV10-3; j_gene: TRBJ1-1; d_gene: .; CDR3nt: TGTGCCATCAGTGTCACGAACACTGAAGCTTTCTTT; CDR3aa: CAISVTNTEAFF
abundance: once; v_gene: TRBV19; j_gene: TRBJ1-3; d_gene: .; CDR3nt: TGTGCCAGTAGTACCTGGCGGGGGATAGACCTTGGAAACACCATATATTTT; CDR3aa: CASSTWRGIDLGNTIYF
abundance: few; v_gene: TRBV7-9; j_gene: TRBJ1-1; d_gene: .; CDR3nt: TGTGCCAGCAGCTTAGATGGGTTTATGAACACTGAAGCTTTCTTT; CDR3aa: CASSLDGFMNTEAFF
abundance: .; v_gene: TRBV18; j_gene: TRBJ1-3; d_gene: .; CDR3nt: TGTGCCAGCTCACCACTCACCGGGGAGTCCACCATATATTTT; CDR3aa: CASSPLTGESTIYF
abundance: .; v_gene: TRBV5-6; j_gene: TRBJ2-1; d_gene: TRBD2; CDR3nt: TGTGCCAGCAGGGCAATAGCGGGGAGAAACTACAATGAGCAGTTCTTC; CDR3aa: CASRAIAGRNYNEQFF
abundance: .; v_gene: TRBV6-5; j_gene: TRBJ2-3; d_gene: TRBD1; CDR3nt: TGTGCCAGCAGTGCCGGGACAGGGGGCAAAGATACGCAGTATTTT; CDR3aa: CASSAGTGGKDTQYF
abundance: .; v_gene: TRBV19; j_gene: TRBJ1-5; d_gene: .; CDR3nt: TGTGCCAGTAGTGGTCAAGTCTTCCAGCCCCAGCATTTT; CDR3aa: CASSGQVFQPQHF
abundance: .; v_gene: TRBV4-2; j_gene: TRBJ1-6; d_gene: .; CDR3nt: TGTGCCAGCAGCCCCCCAGGGATGAATTCACCCCTCCACTTT; CDR3aa: CASSPPGMNSPLHF
abundance: .; v_gene: TRBV5-4; j_gene: TRBJ1-3; d_gene: .; CDR3nt: TGTGCCAGCAGCTTGGATGGCAGCTCTGGAAACACCATATATTTT; CDR3aa: CASSLDGSSGNTIYF
abundance: .; v_gene: TRBV6-5; j_gene: TRBJ1-2; d_gene: TRBD1; CDR3nt: TGTGCCAGCAGTTACTCGATAGTGACAGGGCACTATGGCTACACCTTC; CDR3aa: CASSYSIVTGHYGYTF
abundance: .; v_gene: TRBV10-1; j_gene: TRBJ2-5; d_gene: TRBD2; CDR3nt: TGCGCCAGCAGCCGAAGCGGGGGGCAAGAGACCCAGTACTTC; CDR3aa: CASSRSGGQETQYF
abundance: .; v_gene: TRBV2; j_gene: TRBJ1-4; d_gene: TRBD1; CDR3nt: TGTGCCAGCAGTAGTGACAGGGGGCTTGCTAATGAAAAACTGTTTTTT; CDR3aa: CASSSDRGLANEKLFF
abundance: few; v_gene: TRBV7-9; j_gene: TRBJ1-5; d_gene: .; CDR3nt: TGTGCCAGCAGCTTAGCCGGCGGGGGGCAGCCCCAGCATTTT; CDR3aa: CASSLAGGGQPQHF
abundance: few; v_gene: TRBV19; j_gene: TRBJ2-7; d_gene: .; CDR3nt: TGTGCCAGTAGTATGGGATACGAGCAGTACTTC; CDR3aa: CASSMGYEQYF
abundance: .; v_gene: TRBV18; j_gene: TRBJ2-2; d_gene: TRBD1; CDR3nt: TGTGCCAGCTCGCCGACAGGGGCGAACACCGGGGAGCTGTTTTTT; CDR3aa: CASSPTGANTGELFF
abundance: .; v_gene: TRBV10-1; j_gene: TRBJ2-1; d_gene: .; CDR3nt: TGCGCCAGCAGTGAGTACTTAAAAGACAATGAGCAGTTCTTC; CDR3aa: CASSEYLKDNEQFF
abundance: once; v_gene: TRBV11-2; j_gene: TRBJ1-2; d_gene: .; CDR3nt: TGTGCCAGCAGCTTAGATCGGAGGGCCGCATATGGCTACACCTTC; CDR3aa: CASSLDRRAAYGYTF
abundance: .; v_gene: TRBV19; j_gene: TRBJ1-5; d_gene: TRBD1; CDR3nt: TGTGCCAGTAGTACCACGACAGGGGGGCTTTTCGGCAATCAGCCCCAGCATTTT; CDR3aa: CASSTTTGGLFGNQPQHF
abundance: .; v_gene: TRBV5-6; j_gene: TRBJ1-5; d_gene: .; CDR3nt: TGTGCCAGCAGCCCCGGACGGGACATAGATCAGCCCCAGCATTTT; CDR3aa: CASSPGRDIDQPQHF
abundance: .; v_gene: TRBV7-3; j_gene: TRBJ1-1; d_gene: TRBD1; CDR3nt: TGTGCCAGCAGCAAGGGGGCGGACACTGAAGCTTTCTTT; CDR3aa: CASSKGADTEAFF
abundance: once; v_gene: TRBV19; j_gene: TRBJ2-5; d_gene: .; CDR3nt: TGTGCCAGTAGTATTCGGGGGAGGGAGACCCAGTACTTC; CDR3aa: CASSIRGRETQYF
abundance: .; v_gene: TRBV19; j_gene: TRBJ2-2; d_gene: .; CDR3nt: TGTGCCAGTAGGCTTACTAGCAGCGCGAACACCGGGGAGCTGTTTTTT; CDR3aa: CASRLTSSANTGELFF
abundance: .; v_gene: TRBV5-1; j_gene: TRBJ1-6; d_gene: .; CDR3nt: TGCGCCAGCAGCTCCGGGGGGCAGCCCTATAATTCACCCCTCCACTTT; CDR3aa: CASSSGGQPYNSPLHF
abundance: .; v_gene: TRBV19; j_gene: TRBJ2-7; d_gene: TRBD1; CDR3nt: TGTGCCAGTAGTCTTTCCCCTTGGACAGGGGAGTACGACGAGCAGTACTTC; CDR3aa: CASSLSPWTGEYDEQYF
abundance: .; v_gene: TRBV14; j_gene: TRBJ1-2; d_gene: .; CDR3nt: TGTGCCAGCAGCCCTCAGGGTTTAGGGTATGGCTACACCTTC; CDR3aa: CASSPQGLGYGYTF
abundance: .; v_gene: TRBV5-3; j_gene: TRBJ1-1; d_gene: .; CDR3nt: TGTGCCAGAAGACAGATGACTTCCCCTACTGTTATGAACACTGAAGCTTTCTTT; CDR3aa: CARRQMTSPTVMNTEAFF
abundance: .; v_gene: TRBV6-5; j_gene: TRBJ2-7; d_gene: .; CDR3nt: TGTGCCAGCAGTCCGACAGGAGAGTCATCCTACGAGCAGTACTTC; CDR3aa: CASSPTGESSYEQYF
abundance: .; v_gene: TRBV6-5; j_gene: TRBJ2-7; d_gene: TRBD2; CDR3nt: TGTGCCAGCAGTCTGGGGGGGTCCTCCCGAGAGCAGTACTTC; CDR3aa: CASSLGGSSREQYF
abundance: .; v_gene: TRBV5-1; j_gene: TRBJ1-5; d_gene: TRBD1; CDR3nt: TGCGCCAGCAGCTTGGAGGGGGCTCAGCCCCAGCATTTT; CDR3aa: CASSLEGAQPQHF
abundance: .; v_gene: TRBV7-2; j_gene: TRBJ1-5; d_gene: .; CDR3nt: TGTGCCAGCAGCTTCCGACAGAGTAATAATCAGCCCCAGCATTTT; CDR3aa: CASSFRQSNNQPQHF
abundance: .; v_gene: TRBV18; j_gene: TRBJ1-1; d_gene: .; CDR3nt: TGTGCCAGCTCACCACCCTCAGCCCTTGGTACTGAAGCTTTCTTT; CDR3aa: CASSPPSALGTEAFF
abundance: once; v_gene: TRBV25-1; j_gene: TRBJ1-1; d_gene: .; CDR3nt: TGTGCCAGCATCCCCGGGGGGGGCATGAACACTGAAGCTTTCTTT; CDR3aa: CASIPGGGMNTEAFF
abundance: .; v_gene: TRBV5-1; j_gene: TRBJ2-5; d_gene: .; CDR3nt: TGCGCCGGCAGCTTGGCCTCAGGCGGTAATCAAGAGACCCAGTACTTC; CDR3aa: CAGSLASGGNQETQYF
abundance: few; v_gene: TRBV4-2; j_gene: TRBJ2-7; d_gene: .; CDR3nt: TGTGCCAGCAGCCAAAGGTGGGCGGACAGTGCCTACGAGCAGTACTTC; CDR3aa: CASSQRWADSAYEQYF
abundance: .; v_gene: TRBV4-2; j_gene: TRBJ1-2; d_gene: .; CDR3nt: TGTGCCAGCAGCCAAACGACAGGAACCTATGGCTACACCTTC; CDR3aa: CASSQTTGTYGYTF
abundance: .; v_gene: TRBV4-1; j_gene: TRBJ1-1; d_gene: TRBD1; CDR3nt: TGCGCCAGCAGCCTCGCGGGGGGACAGGGGGCTTACACTGAAGCTTTCTTT; CDR3aa: CASSLAGGQGAYTEAFF
abundance: .; v_gene: TRBV14; j_gene: TRBJ1-1; d_gene: .; CDR3nt: TGTGCCAGCAGCCAAGGGGACGCCGCCCTAATCCATTTGAACACTGAAGCTTTCTTT; CDR3aa: CASSQGDAALIHLNTEAFF
abundance: once; v_gene: TRBV11-1; j_gene: TRBJ2-4; d_gene: .; CDR3nt: TGTGCCAGCAGTCGGACAGAGGGGGGAGCCAAAAACATTCAGTACTTC; CDR3aa: CASSRTEGGAKNIQYF
abundance: .; v_gene: TRBV7-9; j_gene: TRBJ1-1; d_gene: .; CDR3nt: TGTGCCAGCAGCACCCGACAGTTGAACACTGAAGCTTTCTTT; CDR3aa: CASSTRQLNTEAFF
abundance: .; v_gene: TRBV10-1; j_gene: TRBJ2-2; d_gene: TRBD1; CDR3nt: TGCGCCAGCCCACCGGGACAGGGGGAGAAAAACACCGGGGAGCTGTTTTTT; CDR3aa: CASPPGQGEKNTGELFF
abundance: .; v_gene: TRBV18; j_gene: TRBJ1-2; d_gene: .; CDR3nt: TGTGCCAGCTCACCACCGTTCGTTAGAACAGGGTACTATGGCTACACCTTC; CDR3aa: CASSPPFVRTGYYGYTF
abundance: .; v_gene: TRBV14; j_gene: TRBJ1-2; d_gene: .; CDR3nt: TGTGCCAGCAGCCAAAGGGTTGTCTATGGCTACACCTTC; CDR3aa: CASSQRVVYGYTF
abundance: .; v_gene: TRBV6-1; j_gene: TRBJ2-2; d_gene: .; CDR3nt: TGTGCCAGCAACAGGGCTTCGAACACCGGGGAGCTGTTTTTT; CDR3aa: CASNRASNTGELFF
abundance: .; v_gene: TRBV10-3; j_gene: TRBJ1-1; d_gene: .; CDR3nt: TGTGCCATCAGTGGACAGCTGAACACTGAAGCTTTCTTT; CDR3aa: CAISGQLNTEAFF
abundance: few; v_gene: TRBV18; j_gene: TRBJ1-6; d_gene: .; CDR3nt: TGTGCCAGCTCACTGGGCCCCCTCTCCTATTCACCCCTCCACTTT; CDR3aa: CASSLGPLSYSPLHF
abundance: .; v_gene: TRBV7-9; j_gene: TRBJ1-2; d_gene: .; CDR3nt: TGTGCCAGCAGCTCCCCCCCAAGCCGGACGGAGTATGGCTACACCTTC; CDR3aa: CASSSPPSRTEYGYTF